This section outlines one TCR beta chain sequence together with its context. TCR beta was sequenced from blood CD8+ and CD4+ T cells. Those who served as multiple sclerosis controls were treatment-naive patients with stable or active relapsing-remitting disease. This specimen comes from a study of CD8 T cells in Susac syndrome. Germline V gene lookup returns CDR1 SGHVS and CDR2 FNYEAQ. Trimming took off 1 base at V and 5 bases at J, with 9 bases between the two ends. CDR3 length: 15 amino acids. It was with random hexamers that about 0.45 to 1 ug RNA was reverse transcribed. Multiplex immunoSEQ PCR targeted 54 Vbeta and 13 Jbeta TCR beta segments. In TCRdb, the immunoSEQ multiplex PCR reads were re-called with MiXCR into one record per CDR3 protein. Of about 300,000 distinct CDR3 sequences listed, approximately 91% are singletons.

The chain employs TRBV7-6 and TRBJ1-6; the D is unclear. This receptor was taken from a human donor with multiple sclerosis. The specimen was CD8+ T cells from PBMCs. The chain's CDR3 is CASSLGGWNNSPLHF. In nucleotides, the CDR3 is TGTGCCAGCAGCTTAGGGGGTTGGAATAATTCACCCCTCCACTTT.